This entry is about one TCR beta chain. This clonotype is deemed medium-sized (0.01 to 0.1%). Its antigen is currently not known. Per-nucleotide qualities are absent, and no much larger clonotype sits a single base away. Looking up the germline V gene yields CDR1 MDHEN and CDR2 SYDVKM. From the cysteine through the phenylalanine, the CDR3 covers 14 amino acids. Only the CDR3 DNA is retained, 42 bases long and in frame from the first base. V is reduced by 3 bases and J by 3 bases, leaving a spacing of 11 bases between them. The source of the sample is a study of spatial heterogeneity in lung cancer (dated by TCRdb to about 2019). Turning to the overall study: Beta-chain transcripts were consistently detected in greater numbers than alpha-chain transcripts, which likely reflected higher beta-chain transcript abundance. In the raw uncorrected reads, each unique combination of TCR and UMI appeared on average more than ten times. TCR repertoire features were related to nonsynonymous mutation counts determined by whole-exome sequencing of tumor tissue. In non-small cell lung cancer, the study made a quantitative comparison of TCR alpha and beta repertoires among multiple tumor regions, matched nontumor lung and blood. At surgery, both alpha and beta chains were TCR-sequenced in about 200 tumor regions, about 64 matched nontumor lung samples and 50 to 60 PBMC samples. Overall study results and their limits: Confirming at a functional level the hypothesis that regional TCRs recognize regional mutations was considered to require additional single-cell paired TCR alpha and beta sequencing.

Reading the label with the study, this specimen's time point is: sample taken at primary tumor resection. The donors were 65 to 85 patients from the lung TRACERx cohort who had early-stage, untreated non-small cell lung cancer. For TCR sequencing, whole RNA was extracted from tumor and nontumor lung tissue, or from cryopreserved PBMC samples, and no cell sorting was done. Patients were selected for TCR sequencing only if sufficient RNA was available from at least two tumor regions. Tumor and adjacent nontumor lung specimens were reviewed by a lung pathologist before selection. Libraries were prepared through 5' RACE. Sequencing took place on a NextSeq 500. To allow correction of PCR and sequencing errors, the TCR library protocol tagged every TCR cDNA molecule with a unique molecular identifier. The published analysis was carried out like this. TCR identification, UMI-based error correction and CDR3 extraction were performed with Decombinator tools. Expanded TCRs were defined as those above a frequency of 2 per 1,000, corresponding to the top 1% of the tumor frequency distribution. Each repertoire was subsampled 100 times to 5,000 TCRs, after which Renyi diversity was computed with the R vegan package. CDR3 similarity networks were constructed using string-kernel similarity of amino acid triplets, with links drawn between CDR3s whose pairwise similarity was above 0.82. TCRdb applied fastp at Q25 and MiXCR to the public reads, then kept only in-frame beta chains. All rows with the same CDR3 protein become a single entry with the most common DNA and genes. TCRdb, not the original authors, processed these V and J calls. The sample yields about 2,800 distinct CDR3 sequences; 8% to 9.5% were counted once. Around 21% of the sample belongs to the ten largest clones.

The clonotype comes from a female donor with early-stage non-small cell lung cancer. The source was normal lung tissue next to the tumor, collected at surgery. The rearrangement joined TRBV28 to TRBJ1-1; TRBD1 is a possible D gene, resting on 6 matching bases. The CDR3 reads CASSFMAGDTEAFF. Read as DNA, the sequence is TGTGCCAGCAGTTTTATGGCAGGGGACACTGAAGCTTTCTTT.